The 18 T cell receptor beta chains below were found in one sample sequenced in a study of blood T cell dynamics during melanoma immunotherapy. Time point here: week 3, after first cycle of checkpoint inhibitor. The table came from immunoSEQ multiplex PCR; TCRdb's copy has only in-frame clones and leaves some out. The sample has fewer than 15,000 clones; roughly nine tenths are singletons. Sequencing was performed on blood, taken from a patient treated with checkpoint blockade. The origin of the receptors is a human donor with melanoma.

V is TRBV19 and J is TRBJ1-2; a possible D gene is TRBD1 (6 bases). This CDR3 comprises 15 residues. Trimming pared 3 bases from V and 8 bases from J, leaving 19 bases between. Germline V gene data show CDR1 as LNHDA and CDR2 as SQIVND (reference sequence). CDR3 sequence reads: CASSIPGQRAGGYTF. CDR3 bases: TGTGCCAGTAGTATCCCAGGACAGCGGGCTGGGGGCTACACCTTC.

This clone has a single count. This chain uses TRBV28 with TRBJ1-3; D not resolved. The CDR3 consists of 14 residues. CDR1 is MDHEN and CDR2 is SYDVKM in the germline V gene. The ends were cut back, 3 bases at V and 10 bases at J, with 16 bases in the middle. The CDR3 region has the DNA TGTGCCAGCAGTTTGATGTCCCCTCCCGGGACCATATATTTT. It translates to CASSLMSPPGTIYF.

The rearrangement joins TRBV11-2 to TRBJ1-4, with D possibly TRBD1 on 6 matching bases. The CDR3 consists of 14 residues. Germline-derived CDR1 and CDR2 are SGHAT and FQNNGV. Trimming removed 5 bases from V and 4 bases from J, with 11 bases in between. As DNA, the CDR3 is TGTGCCAGCAGCCCAGGGGTCCTTAATGAAAAACTGTTTTTT. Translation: CASSPGVLNEKLFF.

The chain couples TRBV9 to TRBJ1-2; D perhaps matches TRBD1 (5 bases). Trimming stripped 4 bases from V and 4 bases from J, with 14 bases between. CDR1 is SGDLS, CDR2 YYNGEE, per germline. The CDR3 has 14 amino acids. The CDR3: CASSMSRDGYGYTF. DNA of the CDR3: TGTGCCAGCAGCATGTCCCGGGACGGCTATGGCTACACCTTC.

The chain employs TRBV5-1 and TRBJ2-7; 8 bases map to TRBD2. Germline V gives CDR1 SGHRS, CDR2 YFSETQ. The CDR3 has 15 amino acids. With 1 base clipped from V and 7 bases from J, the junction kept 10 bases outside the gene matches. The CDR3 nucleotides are TGCGCCAGCAGCTTGAGTAGCGGGGCCCCTCGGGAGCAGTACTTC. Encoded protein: CASSLSSGAPREQYF.

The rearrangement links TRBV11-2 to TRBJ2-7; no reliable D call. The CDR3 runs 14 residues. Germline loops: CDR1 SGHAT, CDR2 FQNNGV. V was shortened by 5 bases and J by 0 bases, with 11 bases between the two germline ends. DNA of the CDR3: TGTGCCAGCAGCCTTGACGGGTCCTCCTACGAGCAGTACTTC. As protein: CASSLDGSSYEQYF. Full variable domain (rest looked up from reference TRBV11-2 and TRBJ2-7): EAGVAQSPRYKIIEKRQSVAFWCNPISGHATLYWYQQILGQGPKLLIQFQNNGVVDDSQLPKDRFSAERLKGVDSTLKIQPAKLEDSAVYLCASSLDGSSYEQYFGPGTRLTVT.

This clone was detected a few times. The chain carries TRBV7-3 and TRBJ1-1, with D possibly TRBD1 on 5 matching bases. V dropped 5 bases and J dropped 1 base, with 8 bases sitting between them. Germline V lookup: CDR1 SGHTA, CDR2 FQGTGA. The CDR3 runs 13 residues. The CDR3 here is CASSQQENTEAFF. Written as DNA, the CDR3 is TGTGCCAGCAGCCAACAGGAGAACACTGAAGCTTTCTTT.

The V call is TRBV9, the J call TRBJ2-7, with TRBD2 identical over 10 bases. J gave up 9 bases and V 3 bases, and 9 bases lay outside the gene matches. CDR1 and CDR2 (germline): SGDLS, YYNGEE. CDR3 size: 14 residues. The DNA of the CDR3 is TGTGCCAGCAGCGCGGGGACTAGCGACAGGGGGCAGTACTTC. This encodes CASSAGTSDRGQYF.

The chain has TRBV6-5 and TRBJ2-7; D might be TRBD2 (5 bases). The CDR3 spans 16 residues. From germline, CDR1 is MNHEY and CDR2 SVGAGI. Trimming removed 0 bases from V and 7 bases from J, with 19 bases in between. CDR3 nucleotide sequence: TGTGCCAGCAGTTACTCGAGCCCTAGCCTAAACGAGGAGCAGTACTTC. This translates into CASSYSSPSLNEEQYF.

CDR3 protein: CATMKGAHSGANVLTF. As DNA, the CDR3 is TGTGCCACGATGAAGGGGGCGCACTCTGGGGCCAACGTCCTGACTTTC. The chain combines TRBV19 with TRBJ2-6; 7 positions agree with TRBD1. Germline lookup yields CDR1 LNHDA and CDR2 SQIVND (reference sequence). The CDR3 sequence is 16 residues long. Trimming cost V 10 bases and J 0 bases; bases outside gene matches: 9.

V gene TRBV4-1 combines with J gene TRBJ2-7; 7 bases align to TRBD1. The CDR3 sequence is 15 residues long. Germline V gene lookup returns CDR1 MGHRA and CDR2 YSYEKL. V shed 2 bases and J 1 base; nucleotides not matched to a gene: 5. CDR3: CASSQLGTVSYEQYF. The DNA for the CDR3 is TGCGCCAGCAGCCAACTTGGGACAGTTTCCTACGAGCAGTACTTC.

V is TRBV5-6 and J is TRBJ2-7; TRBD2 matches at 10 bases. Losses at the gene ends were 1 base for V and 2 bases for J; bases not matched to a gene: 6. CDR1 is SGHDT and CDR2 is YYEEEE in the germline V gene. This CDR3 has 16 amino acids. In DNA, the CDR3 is TGTGCCAGCAGCTTGTTGTCAGCGGGAGGGACCTACGAGCAGTACTTC. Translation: CASSLLSAGGTYEQYF.

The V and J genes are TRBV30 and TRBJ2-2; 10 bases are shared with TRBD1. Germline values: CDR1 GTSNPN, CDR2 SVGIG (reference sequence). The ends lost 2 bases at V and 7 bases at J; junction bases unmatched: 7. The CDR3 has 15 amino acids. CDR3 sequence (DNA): TGTGCCTGGAGTCGGGACAGGGGATACGGCGGGGAGCTGTTTTTT. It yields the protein CAWSRDRGYGGELFF.

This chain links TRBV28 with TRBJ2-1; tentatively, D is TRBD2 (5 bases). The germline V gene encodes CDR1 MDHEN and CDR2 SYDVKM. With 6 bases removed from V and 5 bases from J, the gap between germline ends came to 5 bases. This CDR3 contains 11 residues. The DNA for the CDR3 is TGTGCCAGCAGCGGGAACAATGAGCAGTTCTTC. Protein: CASSGNNEQFF.

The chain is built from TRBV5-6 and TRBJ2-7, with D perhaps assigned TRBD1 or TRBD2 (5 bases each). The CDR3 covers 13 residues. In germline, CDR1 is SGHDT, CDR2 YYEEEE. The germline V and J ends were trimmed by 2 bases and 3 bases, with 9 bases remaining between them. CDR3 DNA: TGTGCCAGCAGCTTAGGGACGGTCTACGAGCAGTACTTC. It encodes CASSLGTVYEQYF.

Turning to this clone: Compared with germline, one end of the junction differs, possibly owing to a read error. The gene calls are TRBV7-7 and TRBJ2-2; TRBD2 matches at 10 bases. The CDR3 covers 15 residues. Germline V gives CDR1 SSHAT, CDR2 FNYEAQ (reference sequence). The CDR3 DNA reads TGTGCTAGCAGCTTCCAGCGGGAGGGTACCGGGGAGCTGTTTTTT. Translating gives CASSFQREGTGELFF.

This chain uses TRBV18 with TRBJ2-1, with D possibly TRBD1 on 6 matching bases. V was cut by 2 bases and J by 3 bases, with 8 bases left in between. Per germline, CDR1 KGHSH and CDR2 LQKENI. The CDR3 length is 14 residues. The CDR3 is CASSPTQGYNEQFF. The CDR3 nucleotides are TGTGCCAGCTCACCAACACAGGGCTACAATGAGCAGTTCTTC.

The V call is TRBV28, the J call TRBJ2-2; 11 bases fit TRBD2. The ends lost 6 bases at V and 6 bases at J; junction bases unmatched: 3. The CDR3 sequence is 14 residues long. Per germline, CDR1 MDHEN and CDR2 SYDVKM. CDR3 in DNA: TGTGCCAGCAGAGTAGCGGGAGGGTCCGGGGAGCTGTTTTTT. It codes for CASRVAGGSGELFF.